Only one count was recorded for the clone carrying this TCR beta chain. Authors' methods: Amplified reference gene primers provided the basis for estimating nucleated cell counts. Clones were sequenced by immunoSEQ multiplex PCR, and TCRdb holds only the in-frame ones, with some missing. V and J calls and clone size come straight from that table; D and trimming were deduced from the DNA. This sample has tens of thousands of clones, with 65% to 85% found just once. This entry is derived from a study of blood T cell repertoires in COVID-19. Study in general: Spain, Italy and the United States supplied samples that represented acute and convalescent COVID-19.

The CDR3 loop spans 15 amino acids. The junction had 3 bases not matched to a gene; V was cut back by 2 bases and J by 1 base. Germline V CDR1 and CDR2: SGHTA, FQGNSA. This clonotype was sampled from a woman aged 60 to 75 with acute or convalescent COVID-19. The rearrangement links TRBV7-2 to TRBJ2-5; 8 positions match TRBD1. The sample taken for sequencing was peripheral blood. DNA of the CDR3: TGTGCCAGCAGCTTACAGGGGACAGGCCAAGAGACCCAGTACTTC. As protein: CASSLQGTGQETQYF.